These 2 T cell receptor beta chains were sequenced from one sample in a study of blood T cell repertoires in COVID-19. The data were produced by immunoSEQ multiplex PCR, yet TCRdb's version contains in-frame clones alone and is incomplete. The table has roughly 57,000 clones, 90% seen once; the top ten hold over 3%. The sequencing sample was made of peripheral blood. Receptor source: a human donor in a cohort sampled during active COVID-19.

A single count supports this clone. The genes are TRBV29-1 and TRBJ1-3, with D unresolved. The CDR3 totals 15 residues. V was cut by 0 bases and J by 4 bases, with 13 bases left in between. Germline CDR1 and CDR2: SQVTM and ANQGSEA. The CDR3 DNA reads as TGCAGCGTTGAAGATAACGGGTTCGCCGGAAACACCATATATTTT. This translates into CSVEDNGFAGNTIYF.

This chain connects TRBV15 to TRBJ2-7; no definite D call. The CDR3 sequence is 13 residues long. Trimming cost V 4 bases and J 6 bases, with 13 bases left between them. The germline gives CDR1 LNHNV, CDR2 YYDKDF (reference sequence). The CDR3 sequence is CATSTLRPGEQYV. CDR3 nucleotides: TGTGCCACCAGCACCCTCAGGCCCGGCGAGCAGTACGTC.